This TCR beta chain was found in a study of metastatic and nonmetastatic thyroid tumors. For the study at large: Thyroid patients, malignant and benign, had repertoires compared across blood and tumor or nodule tissue. Overall study results and limits: It was reportedly found that TCR beta diversity was significantly higher in malignant thyroid tumors than in benign nodules, a difference seen in both blood and tumor samples.

CDR1 and CDR2 from the germline V gene are SGHAT and FQNNGV. The CDR3 has 13 amino acids. In the authors' methods: The distant-metastasis classifier for papillary thyroid cancer was built from CDR3 differences across clinicopathological groups. MiXCR reprocessed the PCR reads for TCRdb. TCRdb, not the original authors, processed these V and J calls. The data hold about 92,000 clones, with 14% to 15% observed a single time. This clone was detected a few times. Its antigen is undetermined. With a much larger clone just one base away, this may be a read error. No treatment had been given to any patient before thyroid surgery.

The sequence derives from a female donor with papillary thyroid cancer or a benign thyroid nodule (not recorded which). Some clones in this sample may be carry-over from other donors' samples. This rearrangement joins TRBV11-2 to TRBJ1-6; D call uncertain. The sequenced sample consisted of blood. CDR3 residues: CASSAASYSPPHF. DNA for the CDR3: TGTGCCAGCAGCGCGGCGAGTTATTCACCCCCCCACTTT.